The 25 T cell receptor beta chains below come from one sample, sequenced in a study of spatial heterogeneity in lung cancer. Sample time point: sample taken at primary tumor resection. TCRdb reanalysed the 5' RACE reads using MiXCR and keeps one entry per CDR3 protein. The data hold 900 or so distinct CDR3 sequences, with 69% observed a single time. Study results and caveats: Higher tumor mutation counts went along with higher counts of expanded intratumoral alpha and beta TCRs.

For these receptors, no antigen is known. The input for sequencing was lung tumor tissue, taken at surgery. These receptors all come from a male donor with early-stage non-small cell lung cancer.

The CDR3 nucleotides read TGTGCCATCAGTGGGGCTACTGGATCCGGGACAGCCTCTGGAAACACCATATATTTT. Protein: CAISGATGSGTASGNTIYF. The rearrangement uses TRBV10-3 and TRBJ1-3; 7 nucleotides line up with TRBD1. The CDR3 length is 19 residues. The trim removed 4 bases at V and 0 bases at J, leaving 15 bases unmatched. Germline values: CDR1 ENHRY, CDR2 SYGVKD.

This chain connects TRBV10-2 to TRBJ1-1; D ambiguous. The V and J ends lost 6 bases and 1 base respectively, with 9 bases between them. This CDR3 is 13 amino acids long. Germline lookup yields CDR1 WSHSY and CDR2 SAAADI. DNA of the CDR3: TGCGCCAGCAGGGGAAGGGCGAACACTGAAGCTTTCTTT. Translating it yields CASRGRANTEAFF.

This chain connects TRBV9 to TRBJ2-3, with D maybe TRBD2 (5 bases). The CDR3 is 16 residues long. In germline, CDR1 is SGDLS, CDR2 YYNGEE. Trimming removed 4 bases at V and 3 bases at J, with 18 bases between. The CDR3 nucleotides read TGTGCCAGCAGCCCCCGTGAGGGAGCAGGAACAGATACGCAGTATTTT. This translates into CASSPREGAGTDTQYF.

This clonotype was counted only a few times. The rearrangement joins TRBV4-1 to TRBJ2-3, with 12 nucleotides matching TRBD1. The germline CDR1 and CDR2 sequences are MGHRA and YSYEKL. This CDR3 has 17 amino acids. The trim removed 11 bases at V and 0 bases at J, leaving 12 bases unmatched. The DNA for the CDR3 is TGCGCCCAAATACCGGGACAGGGGGCTTCGAGCACAGATACGCAGTATTTT. It encodes CAQIPGQGASSTDTQYF.

This clonotype is labeled medium-sized (0.01 to 0.1%). The chain uses TRBV11-2 and TRBJ2-5; no firm D call. Trimming pared 3 bases from V and 5 bases from J, leaving 16 bases between. The CDR3 is made up of 15 amino acids. The germline V gene encodes CDR1 SGHAT and CDR2 FQNNGV. CDR3 in DNA: TGTGCCAGCAGCTTCTCCTCATTTGGATCCGAGACCCAGTACTTC. It yields the protein CASSFSSFGSETQYF.

The genes are TRBV4-3 and TRBJ2-2; D remains unclear. CDR3 length: 14 residues. V lost 1 base and J lost 5, with 8 bases in between. The germline V gene encodes CDR1 LGHNA and CDR2 YSLEER. The CDR3 sequence is CASSQGRTTGELFF. The CDR3 nucleotides read TGCGCCAGCAGCCAAGGCAGGACGACCGGGGAGCTGTTTTTT.

This chain connects TRBV7-2 to TRBJ2-7; 13 nucleotides agree with TRBD2. Germline V gives CDR1 SGHTA, CDR2 FQGNSA. CDR3 length: 15 amino acids. V shed 5 bases and J 7 bases; nucleotides not matched to a gene: 8. This CDR3 is CASSRTSGGGAEQYF. In DNA form, the CDR3 reads TGTGCCAGCAGCCGGACTAGCGGGGGAGGAGCGGAGCAGTACTTC.

The chain carries TRBV2 and TRBJ1-5; D is unclear. The V and J ends lost 8 bases and 6 bases respectively, with 14 bases between them. Germline V gene data show CDR1 as SNHLY and CDR2 as FYNNEI. The CDR3 has 13 amino acids. CDR3 residues: CASCTEAGQPQHF. CDR3 nucleotides: TGTGCCAGCTGTACCGAGGCGGGTCAGCCCCAGCATTTT.

This clonotype has a count of ten or more. The chain couples TRBV29-1 to TRBJ2-5; 10 bases align to TRBD2. V shed 2 bases, J shed 5 bases, and the junction held 8 bases outside the gene matches. Germline V gene sequence: CDR1 SQVTM, CDR2 ANQGSEA. The CDR3 is 15 amino acids. In DNA, the CDR3 is TGCAGCGTTGAACCCACCAGCGGGAGGGCTGAGACCCAGTACTTC. Translation gives CSVEPTSGRAETQYF. The entire variable domain, with the rest obtained from reference TRBV29-1 and TRBJ2-5, is as follows: SAVISQKPSRDICQRGTSLTIQCQVDSQVTMMFWYRQQPGQSLTLIATANQGSEATYESGFVIDKFPISRPNLTFSTLTVSNMSPEDSSIYLCSVEPTSGRAETQYFGPGTRLLVL.

This chain connects TRBV11-3 to TRBJ2-5, with 7 bases matching TRBD1. The V gene end was trimmed by 1 base and the J gene end by 5 bases; junction bases not matched to a gene: 10. CDR1 and CDR2 (germline): SGHNT, YENEEA. The CDR3 has 16 amino acids. The CDR3 DNA is TGTGCCAGCAGCTTAGGTCGACAGGGTCCATCGGAGACCCAGTACTTC. This sequence encodes CASSLGRQGPSETQYF.

The J gene is TRBJ1-1, the V gene TRBV7-3, with D perhaps matching TRBD1 (6 bases). V lost 5 bases to trimming and J lost 1 base, with 14 bases between them. This CDR3 spans 15 amino acids. Germline CDR1 SGHTA, CDR2 FQGTGA. CDR3 nucleotides: TGTGCCAGCAGCCCCAGGGGAGGGAGGAACACTGAAGCTTTCTTT. Its translation: CASSPRGGRNTEAFF.

The chain recombines TRBV20-1 with TRBJ2-3; 11 nucleotides match TRBD2. V shed 4 bases and J 8 bases; nucleotides not matched to a gene: 5. The CDR3 extends over 13 amino acids. From germline, CDR1 is DFQATT and CDR2 SNEGSKA (reference sequence). The CDR3 region has the DNA TGCAGTGCTAATAGCGGGAGGGGGCTTACGCAGTATTTT. Its translation is CSANSGRGLTQYF.

In its sample, this clonotype ranks as medium-sized. V usage is TRBV13 and J usage is TRBJ2-4; TRBD2 matches at 9 bases. The CDR3 is 18 residues long. The J segment lost 2 bases and the V segment lost 5 bases, leaving 13 bases of the junction unmatched. Germline values: CDR1 PRHDT, CDR2 FYEKMQ (reference sequence). Written as DNA, the CDR3 is TGTGCCAGCAGCCAGAGGGGGGGACTAGCCAAAACCAAAAACATTCAGTACTTC. Its translation: CASSQRGGLAKTKNIQYF.

This chain connects TRBV7-2 to TRBJ1-2; no clear D. The V end lost 1 base, the J end lost 7 bases, and 16 bases lay between the germline ends. This CDR3 has 15 amino acids. Germline CDR1 and CDR2: SGHTA and FQGNSA. In DNA form, the CDR3 reads TGTGCCAGCAGCTTAGGACTCACCTCGATGCGTGGCTACACCTTC. It is translated as CASSLGLTSMRGYTF.

J is TRBJ2-1 and V is TRBV2, with D tentatively TRBD1 or TRBD2 (5 bases each). The length of the CDR3 is 14 residues. Trimming cost V 3 bases and J 10 bases, with 16 bases left between them. Germline CDR1 reads SNHLY; CDR2 reads FYNNEI. The CDR3 reads CASSDMTYGTEQFF. The CDR3 DNA is TGTGCCAGCAGTGACATGACGTACGGGACCGAGCAGTTCTTC. The full variable domain, with the rest looked up from reference TRBV2 and TRBJ2-1, is EPEVTQTPSHQVTQMGQEVILRCVPISNHLYFYWYRQILGQKVEFLVSFYNNEISEKSEIFDDQFSVERPDGSNFTLKIRSTKLEDSAMYFCASSDMTYGTEQFFGPGTRLTVL.

This clonotype is classed as large. The chain couples TRBV7-8 to TRBJ2-7; TRBD2 aligns across 13 bases. Germline-derived CDR1 and CDR2 are SGHVS and FQNEAQ. The CDR3 loop spans 14 amino acids. V lost 5 bases, J lost 6 bases, and 4 bases stayed unmatched. The CDR3 reads CASSPGTSGTEQYF. The CDR3 region has the DNA TGTGCCAGCAGCCCCGGGACTAGCGGGACCGAGCAGTACTTC.

The chain couples TRBV18 to TRBJ2-3, with TRBD2 matching 15 bases. The V gene's germline CDR1 is KGHSH and CDR2 LQKENI. The CDR3 has 16 residues. V trimming: 3 bases; J trimming: 4 bases; junction bases outside the gene matches: 2. CDR3 sequence reads: CASSPRTSGGADTQYF. The CDR3 DNA is TGTGCCAGCTCACCCCGGACTAGCGGGGGGGCAGATACGCAGTATTTT.

This clonotype has ten or more counts. The rearrangement links TRBV27 to TRBJ2-1, with D possibly matching TRBD1 (6 bases). Trimming stripped 1 base from V and 8 bases from J, with 15 bases between. The length of the CDR3 is 15 residues. Germline assignment: CDR1 MNHEY and CDR2 SMNVEV (reference sequence). This CDR3 reads CASSLLGGLGDEQFF. The DNA for the CDR3 is TGTGCCAGCAGTTTATTAGGGGGTTTAGGCGATGAGCAGTTCTTC.

The gene calls are TRBV2 and TRBJ2-3; 7 bases map to TRBD2. Germline V gives CDR1 SNHLY, CDR2 FYNNEI. The CDR3 consists of 14 residues. The V gene end was trimmed by 2 bases and the J gene end by 4 bases; junction bases not matched to a gene: 3. The CDR3 protein is CASSERLAADTQYF. The CDR3 DNA sequence: TGTGCCAGCAGTGAAAGGCTAGCGGCAGATACGCAGTATTTT.

A few counts support this clonotype. V is TRBV12-3 or TRBV12-4 and J is TRBJ1-5, with D possibly TRBD1 on 6 matching bases. V lost 6 bases and J 1 base, leaving 19 bases between the germline ends. This CDR3 is built from 17 residues. CDR3 amino acids: CASSLVPPGHSNQPQHF. As DNA, the CDR3 is TGTGCCAGCAGCCTGGTGCCCCCGGGACACAGCAATCAGCCCCAGCATTTT.

For the CDR3, the DNA is TGTGCCAGCAGTTACGGGGGGGGTAGTAGTGCAGATACGCAGTATTTT. It yields the protein CASSYGGGSSADTQYF. This chain connects TRBV6-6 to TRBJ2-3; 7 positions agree with TRBD2. The CDR3 sequence is 16 residues long. V was pared by 2 bases and J by 4 bases, with 9 bases of the junction left unmatched. The V gene's germline CDR1 is MNHNY and CDR2 SVGAGI (reference sequence).

The chain joins TRBV7-9 to TRBJ2-7; unclear D gene. This CDR3 has 12 residues. The V and J ends lost 5 bases and 11 bases respectively, with 16 bases between them. Germline assignment: CDR1 SEHNR and CDR2 FQNEAQ (reference sequence). The CDR3 DNA reads as TGTGCCAGCAGCCCCGGGCAAGGACGAGAGTACTTC. Its translation: CASSPGQGREYF.

V and J are TRBV11-2 and TRBJ2-5, with unresolved D. The V gene lost 5 bases and the J gene lost 4 bases, with 11 bases spanning the gap. The CDR3 runs 13 residues. Germline-derived CDR1 and CDR2 are SGHAT and FQNNGV. The CDR3 protein is CASSLWVGETQYF. CDR3 DNA sequence: TGTGCCAGCAGCCTTTGGGTGGGAGAGACCCAGTACTTC.

This sequence joins TRBV7-6 and TRBJ2-1; possible D gene TRBD2, 5 bases. CDR3 length equals 14 residues. V was clipped by 1 base and J by 6 bases, with 10 bases between them. CDR1 and CDR2 from the germline V gene are SGHVS and FNYEAQ. The chain's CDR3 is CASSLVTNVNEQFF. The CDR3 nucleotides are TGTGCCAGCAGCTTAGTGACTAACGTCAATGAGCAGTTCTTC.

This clonotype was found a few times. The rearrangement joins TRBV4-3 to TRBJ1-3; D is uncertain. Germline CDR1 is LGHNA and CDR2 is YSLEER. V dropped 0 bases and J dropped 2 bases, with 8 bases sitting between them. There are 15 residues in the CDR3. CDR3 sequence (DNA): TGCGCCAGCAGCCAAGATTCAGGACCTGGAAACACCATATATTTT. It is translated as CASSQDSGPGNTIYF.